This T cell receptor beta chain was captured in a study of blood T cell repertoires in COVID-19. On the study more broadly: Some COVID-19 samples were acute and others convalescent; all came from the United States, Italy and Spain. The cDNA or gDNA used as material had been derived from T cells, B-cell-depleted T cells, or PBMCs.

In the original processing: Amplification from reference gene primers served as the basis for estimated nucleated cell counts. The protocol was immunoSEQ multiplex PCR, while the TCRdb copy is restricted to in-frame clones and leaves out a portion. V and J calls and clone size follow that table, whereas D and trimming were derived from the DNA. This sample has under 300,000 clones; 80% to 85% occur once, and the top ten carry 3.4%. V shed 5 bases and J 5 bases; nucleotides not matched to a gene: 7. Germline-derived CDR1 and CDR2 are SGHTA and FQGNSA. The CDR3 is 14 amino acids. The chain is built from TRBV7-2 and TRBJ2-3; 7 nucleotides agree with TRBD1. This TCR was sampled from a woman aged 18-29 years with acute or convalescent COVID-19. The sequencing input was peripheral blood. The CDR3 region is CASSQKTGEDTQYF. CDR3 bases: TGTGCCAGCAGCCAGAAAACAGGGGAAGATACGCAGTATTTT.